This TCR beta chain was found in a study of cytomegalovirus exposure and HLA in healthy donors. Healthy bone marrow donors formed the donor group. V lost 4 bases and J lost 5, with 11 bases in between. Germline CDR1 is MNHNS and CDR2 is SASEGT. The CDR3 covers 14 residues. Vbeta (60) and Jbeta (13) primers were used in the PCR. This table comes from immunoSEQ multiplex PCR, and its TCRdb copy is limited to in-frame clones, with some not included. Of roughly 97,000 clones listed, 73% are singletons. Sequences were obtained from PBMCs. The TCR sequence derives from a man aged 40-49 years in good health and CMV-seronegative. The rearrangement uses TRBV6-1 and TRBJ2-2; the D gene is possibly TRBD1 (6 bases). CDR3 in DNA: TGTGCCAGCAGTGCCCTCCAGGGGACCGGGGAGCTGTTTTTT. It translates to CASSALQGTGELFF.